This T cell receptor beta chain was obtained from a study of T cell responses to AZD1222 COVID-19 vaccine. General study results and limits: Researchers took repertoire samples only after the peak T cell response had come. In a largely white British group with more females than males, clonal diversity was possibly underestimated. Seropositive status at baseline applied to only a handful of AZD1222 recipients.

Germline V CDR1 and CDR2: SEHNR, FQNEAQ (reference sequence). The CDR3 runs to 14 residues. Deletions cut 4 bases from V and 2 bases from J, with 12 bases between. Regarding this clone: Its antigen is unknown.

Only in-frame clones appear in the TCRdb table, and some are missing; sequencing was by immunoSEQ multiplex PCR. The data show more than 70,000 clones, around 93% seen once. Analysis merged second doses at about 4 or about 12 weeks. The sequence was obtained from an adult who received the AZD1222 COVID-19 vaccine. The source was peripheral blood, collected 28 days after the second AZD1222 dose. This sequence joins TRBV7-9 and TRBJ2-7; possible D gene TRBD1, 5 bases. The CDR3 loop reads CASSWPGRTYEQYF. As DNA, the CDR3 is TGTGCCAGCAGCTGGCCAGGGCGCACCTACGAGCAGTACTTC.